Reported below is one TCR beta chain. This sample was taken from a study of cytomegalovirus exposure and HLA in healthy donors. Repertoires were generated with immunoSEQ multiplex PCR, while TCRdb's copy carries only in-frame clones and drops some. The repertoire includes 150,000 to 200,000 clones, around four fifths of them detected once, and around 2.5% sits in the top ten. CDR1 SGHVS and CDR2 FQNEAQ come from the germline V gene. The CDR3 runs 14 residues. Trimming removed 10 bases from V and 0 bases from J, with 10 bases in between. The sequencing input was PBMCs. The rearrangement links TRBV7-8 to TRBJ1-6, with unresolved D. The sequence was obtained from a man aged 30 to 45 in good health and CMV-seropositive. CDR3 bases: TGTGCCACCAAAACCAGCTCCTATAATTCACCCCTCCACTTT. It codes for CATKTSSYNSPLHF.